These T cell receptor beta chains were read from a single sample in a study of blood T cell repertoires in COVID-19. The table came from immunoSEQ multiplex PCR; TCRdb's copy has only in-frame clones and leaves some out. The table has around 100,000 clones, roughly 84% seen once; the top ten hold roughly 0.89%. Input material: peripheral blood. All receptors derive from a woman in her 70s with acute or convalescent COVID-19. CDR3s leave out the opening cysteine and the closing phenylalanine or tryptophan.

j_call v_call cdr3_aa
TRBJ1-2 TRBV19 ASSIRIRGGYT
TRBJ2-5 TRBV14 ASSQDLSRGRKETQY
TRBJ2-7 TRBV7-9 ASSQSGLGSDEQY
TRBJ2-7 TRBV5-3 ARSGTGGLISGSYEQY
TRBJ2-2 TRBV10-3 AISSRTGNTGELF
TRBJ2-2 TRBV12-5 ASGRLAGEMNTGELF
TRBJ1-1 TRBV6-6 ASSGAGGTEAF
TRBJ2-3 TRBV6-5 ASSYSSRGGTDTQY
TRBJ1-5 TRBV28 ASSVTGGVQPQH
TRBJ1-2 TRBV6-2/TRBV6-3 ASSYGQGTGYT
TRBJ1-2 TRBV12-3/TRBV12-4 ASSKGQNYGYT
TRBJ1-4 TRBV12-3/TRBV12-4 ASSFTRNEKLF
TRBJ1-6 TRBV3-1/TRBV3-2 ASSPVTGGSPLH
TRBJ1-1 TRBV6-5 ASSYVGGIYTEAF
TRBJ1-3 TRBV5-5 ASSSDRASGNTIY
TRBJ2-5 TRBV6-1 ATWGSGTLPETQY
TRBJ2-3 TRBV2 ASSGRSGGATDTQY
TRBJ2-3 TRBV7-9 ASSSSGSPTDTQY
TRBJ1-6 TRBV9 ASSVTGGDSPLH
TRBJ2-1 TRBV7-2 ASRRRDRAYNEQF
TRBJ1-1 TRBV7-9 ASSFDFGTGSTEAF
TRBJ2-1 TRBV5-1 ASSLSSYNEQF
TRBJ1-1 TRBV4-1 ASSQDLLGVENTEAF
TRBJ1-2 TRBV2 ASRRIYGYT
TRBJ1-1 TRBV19 ASSIPAGNTEAF
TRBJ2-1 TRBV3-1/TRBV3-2 ASSQDRLAGGQEQF
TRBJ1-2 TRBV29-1 SVETGGGYGYT
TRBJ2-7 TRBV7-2 ASSFQGNEQY
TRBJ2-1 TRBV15 ATSRPSKNEQF
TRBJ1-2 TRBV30 AWSPGGNGYT
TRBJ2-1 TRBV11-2 ASSPQGGLYNEQF
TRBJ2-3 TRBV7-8 ASSLVQASTDTQY
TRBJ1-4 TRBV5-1 ASSYSGTDNEKLF
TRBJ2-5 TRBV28 ASSLQGMAQETQY
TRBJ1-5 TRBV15 ATSRGLLQPQH
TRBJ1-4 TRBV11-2 ASSQSRNEKLF
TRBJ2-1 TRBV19 ASSMMGRINEQF
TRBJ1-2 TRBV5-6 ASSLGQGMDGYT
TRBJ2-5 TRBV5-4 ASSFTVEETQY
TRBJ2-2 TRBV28 ASRLTSGRVTGELF
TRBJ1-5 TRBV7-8 ASSPSQTGALGNQPQH
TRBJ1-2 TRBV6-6 ASSYRGDRGHSGYT
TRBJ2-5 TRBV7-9 ASSPMGGVETQY
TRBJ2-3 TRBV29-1 SATDTDTQY
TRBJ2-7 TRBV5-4 ASSSRGSYEQY
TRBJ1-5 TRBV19 ASSGTGGNQPQH
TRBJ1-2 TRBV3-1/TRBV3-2 ATRSSDRGLYYGYT
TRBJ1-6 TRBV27 ASSPATGGSPLH